Included here is one T cell receptor (beta chain) sequence, with context. As originally analysed: From reference gene primer amplification, estimates of nucleated cell counts were derived. Using immunoSEQ multiplex PCR, the repertoire was profiled, and TCRdb retains in-frame clones only, with some absent. The DNA gave D and trimming, while V, J and clone size come from that table. The sample holds 240,000 or so clones, approximately 78% seen once. The sample comes from a study of blood T cell repertoires in COVID-19. Study overall: Sites in the United States, Italy and Spain provided acute and convalescent COVID-19 samples. The cDNA or gDNA used as material had been derived from T cells, B-cell-depleted T cells, or PBMCs.

The CDR3 sequence is 14 residues long. Trimming took off 4 bases at V and 1 base at J, with 10 bases between the two ends. Germline CDR1 MNHEY, CDR2 SVGAGI. The sequencing input was peripheral blood. The genes are TRBV6-5 and TRBJ2-5; possibly TRBD1 for D (6 bases). The sequence was collected from a woman aged 55-70 years with active or convalescent COVID-19. The CDR3 reads CASSSGRGQETQYF. DNA of the CDR3: TGTGCCAGCAGTTCAGGCAGGGGCCAAGAGACCCAGTACTTC.